The present T cell receptor beta chain was sequenced within a study of shared clonotypes between healthy human individuals. Assay execution proceeded at the deep level. Produced via immunoSEQ multiplex PCR; TCRdb's table is partial and in-frame only. The data hold some 1.4 million clones, with approximately 96% observed a single time. The CDR3 has 16 amino acids. Germline CDR1 reads SGHNT; CDR2 reads YYREEE (reference sequence). Germline trimming cut 0 bases from V and 5 bases from J; bases unmatched to any gene: 5. Of note for this clone: Its antigen is currently unknown.

General study points: Clonotype sharing among the donors was expected to vary with sequencing depth. Lower generation probabilities were found for non-shared clonotypes than for those shared by all four donors.

Division of CD4+ cells produced a CD45RA+ naive subset and a CD45RA-negative memory subset. The TCR sequence derives from a man aged 30-40 years in good health. The material sequenced was naive CD4+ T cells sorted from blood. As to subset: CD45RA+ positively selected. The genes are TRBV5-4 and TRBJ2-7; 13 bases fit TRBD2. Here the CDR3 reads CASSLGTSGSSNEQYF. DNA of the CDR3: TGTGCCAGCAGCTTGGGGACTAGCGGGAGTTCGAACGAGCAGTACTTC.